What follows are 32 T cell receptor beta chains derived from one specimen sequenced in a study of blood T cell repertoires in COVID-19. Clones were read by immunoSEQ multiplex PCR, and TCRdb kept only the in-frame ones, dropping some. The sample includes 130,000 or so clones, 80% of them seen just once. The sample taken for sequencing was peripheral blood. Receptors originate from a man aged 55 to 69 with active or convalescent COVID-19.

The chain combines TRBV7-8 with TRBJ1-6; no clear D gene. Germline lookup yields CDR1 SGHVS and CDR2 FQNEAQ. The CDR3 totals 13 residues. The V gene lost 5 bases and the J gene lost 8 bases, with 10 bases spanning the gap. The CDR3 region has the DNA TGTGCCAGCAGCCATGGAGGTGATTCACCCCTCCACTTT. Protein: CASSHGGDSPLHF.

The rearrangement uses TRBV24-1 and TRBJ2-1; 12 positions match TRBD2. The V segment lost 4 bases and the J segment 7 bases; nucleotides outside the gene matches: 13. Germline V gene lookup returns CDR1 KGHDR and CDR2 SFDVKD. This CDR3 has 18 amino acids. CDR3 nucleotide sequence: TGTGCCACCAGTGACAGCGGACTAGCGGGAAGGGGTAGAAATGAGCAGTTCTTC. Protein sequence: CATSDSGLAGRGRNEQFF.

This sequence joins TRBV6-1 and TRBJ2-7, with 7 bases aligning to TRBD1. Trimming removed 2 bases from V and 5 bases from J; junction bases left unmatched: 9. CDR3 size: 15 residues. The germline V gene has CDR1 MNHNS and CDR2 SASEGT. CDR3 in amino acids: CASSEIWDSSHEQYF. DNA for the CDR3: TGTGCCAGCAGTGAAATTTGGGACAGTTCCCACGAGCAGTACTTC.

The chain combines TRBV7-8 with TRBJ2-3; the D gene is possibly TRBD2 (7 bases). The length of the CDR3 is 17 residues. V was clipped by 5 bases and J by 7 bases, with 25 bases between them. CDR1 is SGHVS and CDR2 is FQNEAQ in the germline V gene. CDR3 loop: CASSPRGAGLGVNTQYF. The CDR3, as DNA: TGTGCCAGCAGCCCCCGGGGGGCGGGGTTGGGTGTAAATACGCAGTATTTT.

This clone was seen a few times. The J gene is TRBJ2-1, the V gene TRBV24-1; D is possibly TRBD1 (6 bases). Trimming pared 0 bases from V and 3 bases from J, leaving 8 bases between. This CDR3 is built from 15 residues. CDR1 is KGHDR and CDR2 is SFDVKD in the germline V gene. The CDR3 protein is CATSDLYRDYNEQFF. The DNA of the CDR3 is TGTGCCACCAGTGATTTGTACAGGGACTACAATGAGCAGTTCTTC.

This clone was found once. J is TRBJ2-4 and V is TRBV29-1; 8 nucleotides match TRBD1. This CDR3 is 17 amino acids long. From germline, CDR1 is SQVTM and CDR2 ANQGSEA. The trim removed 5 bases at V and 7 bases at J, leaving 19 bases unmatched. This chain's CDR3 is CSVRRPPDDRGRNIQYF. The CDR3 bases are TGCAGCGTTAGGAGGCCGCCTGATGACAGGGGAAGGAACATTCAGTACTTC.

The rearrangement joins TRBV2 to TRBJ2-3; 11 nucleotides line up with TRBD2. Trimming took 5 bases from V and 1 from J; bases not matched to a gene: 11. The length of the CDR3 is 18 residues. Germline V gene sequence: CDR1 SNHLY, CDR2 FYNNEI. The CDR3 loop is CASSHTIRGLAGTDTQYF. The CDR3 region has the DNA TGTGCCAGCAGTCATACTATCAGGGGACTAGCGGGCACAGATACGCAGTATTTT.

This sequence joins TRBV12-3 or TRBV12-4 and TRBJ1-5; D gene ambiguous. Trimming stripped 3 bases from V and 11 bases from J, with 14 bases between. The CDR3 spans 13 residues. CDR3 coding DNA: TGTGCCAGCAGTTTCGACGGCCTGGAGGCCCAGCATTTT. Protein: CASSFDGLEAQHF.

CDR3: CASRTGATNEKLFF. The DNA of the CDR3 is TGTGCCAGTAGGACGGGGGCAACTAATGAAAAACTGTTTTTT. J is TRBJ1-4 and V is TRBV19, with D perhaps matching TRBD1 (5 bases). CDR1 is LNHDA, CDR2 SQIVND, per germline (reference sequence). The germline V and J ends were trimmed by 6 bases and 0 bases, with 8 bases remaining between them. This CDR3 region has 14 residues.

V usage is TRBV6-2 or TRBV6-3 and J usage is TRBJ2-1; 11 bases are a match to TRBD2. With V trimmed by 6 bases and J by 6 bases, 7 bases remained unmatched. The CDR3 covers 15 residues. Germline-derived CDR1 and CDR2 are MNHEY and SVGEGT. The CDR3 region is CASSIAGGRSNEQFF. CDR3 DNA sequence: TGTGCCAGCAGCATAGCGGGAGGGCGATCCAATGAGCAGTTCTTC.

This clone has a handful of counts. V usage is TRBV24-1 and J usage is TRBJ1-5; D uncertain. The CDR3 runs 14 residues. Germline CDR1 reads KGHDR; CDR2 reads SFDVKD. Trimming stripped 3 bases from V and 6 bases from J, with 11 bases between. The CDR3, as DNA: TGTGCCACCAGTGATCCAAGACAAGCTCAGCCCCAGCATTTT. Amino acids: CATSDPRQAQPQHF.

V usage is TRBV3-1 (or the pseudogene TRBV3-2) and J usage is TRBJ2-7; TRBD1 agrees at 9 bases. The V segment lost 3 bases and the J segment 2 bases; nucleotides outside the gene matches: 5. CDR1 is LGHDT and CDR2 is YNNKEL in the germline V gene (reference sequence). This CDR3 contains 15 residues. The CDR3 nucleotides are TGTGCCAGCAGCCACCCCGGGGACAGGGCCTACGAGCAGTACTTC. Its protein is CASSHPGDRAYEQYF.

The V and J genes are TRBV14 and TRBJ2-5; D gene unclear. This CDR3 contains 12 residues. Trimming shortened V by 2 bases and J by 5 bases, and 6 bases separated the two germline ends. In germline, CDR1 is SGHDN, CDR2 FVKESK. The CDR3 sequence: CASSQSRETQYF. The CDR3 DNA is TGTGCCAGCAGCCAATCTAGGGAGACCCAGTACTTC.

V and J are TRBV7-8 and TRBJ2-1, with 7 bases identical to TRBD2. J was trimmed by 2 bases and V by 5 bases; bases with no gene match: 6. Germline loops: CDR1 SGHVS, CDR2 FQNEAQ. This CDR3 contains 15 residues. The CDR3 is CASSPLAETYNEQFF. The DNA of the CDR3 is TGTGCCAGCAGCCCGCTAGCGGAGACCTACAATGAGCAGTTCTTC.

This clone was observed a handful of times. The genes are TRBV20-1 and TRBJ1-5; D is unresolved. CDR3 length: 13 amino acids. The V and J ends lost 3 bases and 0 bases respectively, with 6 bases between them. Germline CDR1 reads DFQATT; CDR2 reads SNEGSKA (reference sequence). The CDR3 reads CSASVLSNQPQHF. The CDR3 DNA reads as TGCAGTGCTAGTGTACTTAGCAATCAGCCCCAGCATTTT.

This sequence joins TRBV28 and TRBJ1-2, with 7 bases that match TRBD1. Looked up from germline, CDR1 is MDHEN and CDR2 is SYDVKM. The trim removed 3 bases at V and 4 bases at J, leaving 11 bases unmatched. This CDR3 has 16 amino acids. CDR3 sequence (DNA): TGTGCCAGCAGTTTGACAGGGTCCGGTTTAACCTATGGCTACACCTTC. Amino acid sequence: CASSLTGSGLTYGYTF.

The rearrangement links TRBV5-1 to TRBJ2-7; the D is unclear. Per the germline V gene, CDR1 is SGHRS and CDR2 is YFSETQ. V was clipped by 0 bases and J by 4 bases, with 11 bases between them. CDR3 length equals 14 residues. CDR3 sequence reads: CASSLEARTYEQYF. The CDR3 nucleotides read TGCGCCAGCAGCTTGGAAGCCCGCACTTACGAGCAGTACTTC.

V gene TRBV10-3 combines with J gene TRBJ1-1; 7 bases line up with TRBD1. CDR3 length: 13 amino acids. The trim removed 6 bases at V and 2 bases at J, leaving 3 bases unmatched. Germline assignment: CDR1 ENHRY and CDR2 SYGVKD. This chain's CDR3 is CAISGTANTEAFF. The CDR3 DNA reads TGTGCCATCAGCGGGACAGCTAACACTGAAGCTTTCTTT.

This CDR3 reads CASSQDRSLGRLFF. The CDR3 DNA follows: TGTGCCAGCAGCCAAGACCGATCTCTGGGGCGGTTGTTTTTT. The V gene is TRBV14, the J gene TRBJ1-4; a possible D gene is TRBD1 (5 bases). The V gene's germline CDR1 is SGHDN and CDR2 FVKESK. CDR3 size: 14 residues. Trimming pared 0 bases from V and 15 bases from J, leaving 17 bases between.

The chain uses TRBV4-2 and TRBJ1-3, with a possible D match to TRBD1 (6 bases). Per germline, CDR1 LGHNA and CDR2 YNFKEQ. The V gene lost 0 bases and the J gene lost 0 bases, with 9 bases spanning the gap. The CDR3 consists of 16 residues. The DNA of the CDR3 is TGTGCCAGCAGCCAAGATACAGGGCTCTCTGGAAACACCATATATTTT. Translating gives CASSQDTGLSGNTIYF.

For the CDR3, the DNA is TGTGCCAGCTCACCCAATAGCAATCAGCCCCAGCATTTT. It translates to CASSPNSNQPQHF. The rearrangement links TRBV18 to TRBJ1-5; no clear D. V dropped 3 bases and J dropped 0 bases, with 3 bases sitting between them. Germline V gene lookup returns CDR1 KGHSH and CDR2 LQKENI. The CDR3 covers 13 residues.

V gene TRBV24-1 combines with J gene TRBJ1-2, with D uncertain. The length of the CDR3 is 12 residues. CDR1 KGHDR and CDR2 SFDVKD come from the germline V gene. V was clipped by 2 bases and J by 8 bases, with 8 bases between them. CDR3 in DNA: TGTGCCACCAGTGATTCAGTGGTCGGCTACACCTTC. This sequence encodes CATSDSVVGYTF.

The chain combines TRBV6-2 or TRBV6-3 with TRBJ2-1, with 12 bases lining up with TRBD2. The V gene end was trimmed by 6 bases and the J gene end by 4 bases; junction bases not matched to a gene: 10. There are 17 residues in the CDR3. The germline V gene encodes CDR1 MNHEY and CDR2 SVGEGT. The CDR3 DNA is TGTGCCAGCAGCCTTGCCCGGACTAGCGGGACTTACAATGAGCAGTTCTTC. Protein: CASSLARTSGTYNEQFF.

The V and J genes are TRBV7-9 and TRBJ1-2, with TRBD1 matching over 8 bases. Trimming cost V 5 bases and J 3 bases; bases outside gene matches: 5. The CDR3 runs to 14 residues. Germline CDR1 reads SEHNR; CDR2 reads FQNEAQ (reference sequence). The CDR3 DNA reads TGTGCCAGCAGCCCCGGGACAGGAGACTATGGCTACACCTTC. As protein: CASSPGTGDYGYTF.

The genes are TRBV12-3 or TRBV12-4 and TRBJ1-5; D is uncertain. V was cut by 3 bases and J by 6 bases, with 6 bases left in between. The length of the CDR3 is 12 residues. The CDR3 is CASSFGSQPQHF. Written as DNA, the CDR3 is TGTGCCAGCAGTTTTGGTAGTCAGCCCCAGCATTTT.

This clone showed up just a few times. The J gene is TRBJ2-1, the V gene TRBV3-1 (or the pseudogene TRBV3-2); 7 bases are a match to TRBD2. This CDR3 is 14 amino acids long. The J segment lost 12 bases and the V segment lost 3 bases, leaving 11 bases of the junction unmatched. Germline values: CDR1 LGHDT, CDR2 YNNKEL (reference sequence). DNA for the CDR3: TGTGCCAGCAGCCACGAGAGGCGGGAGCAGGGGCAGTTCTTC. This codes for CASSHERREQGQFF.

The chain combines TRBV10-3 with TRBJ2-1, with TRBD2 matching over 14 bases. From germline, CDR1 is ENHRY and CDR2 SYGVKD. There are 18 residues in the CDR3. V was clipped by 7 bases and J by 2 bases; unmatched bases: 10. The CDR3 nucleotides read TGTGCCATCACTAGGACTAGCGGGAGGCCACAGCCCTACAATGAGCAGTTCTTC. This encodes CAITRTSGRPQPYNEQFF.

The gene calls are TRBV4-2 and TRBJ2-3; the match to TRBD2 covers 12 bases. V was pared by 3 bases and J by 2 bases, with 3 bases of the junction left unmatched. CDR1 is LGHNA, CDR2 YNFKEQ, per germline. This CDR3 contains 16 residues. The CDR3 loop is CASSHTSGRYTDTQYF. CDR3 nucleotides: TGTGCCAGCAGCCACACTAGCGGGAGGTACACAGATACGCAGTATTTT.

This chain links TRBV7-3 with TRBJ2-2; TRBD2 agrees at 7 bases. This CDR3 has 15 amino acids. The germline V gene encodes CDR1 SGHTA and CDR2 FQGTGA. V lost 5 bases, J lost 2 bases, and 5 bases stayed unmatched. CDR3 in DNA: TGTGCCAGCAGCGCCTCTAGCGGAAACACCGGGGAGCTGTTTTTT. Translating it yields CASSASSGNTGELFF. The whole variable domain, filled in from reference TRBV7-3 and TRBJ2-2, reads GAGVSQTPSNKVTEKGKYVELRCDPISGHTALYWYRQSLGQGPEFLIYFQGTGAADDSGLPNDRFFAVRPEGSVSTLKIQRTERGDSAVYLCASSASSGNTGELFFGEGSRLTVL.

The chain recombines TRBV7-9 with TRBJ1-4; 9 bases map to TRBD1. CDR3 size: 16 residues. Germline CDR1 reads SEHNR; CDR2 reads FQNEAQ (reference sequence). Trimming removed 5 bases from V and 3 bases from J; junction bases left unmatched: 7. CDR3 region: CASSLGQGSSNEKLFF. In DNA, the CDR3 is TGTGCCAGCAGCCTGGGACAGGGTTCGTCTAATGAAAAACTGTTTTTT.

V usage is TRBV6-5 and J usage is TRBJ1-2; perhaps TRBD1 as D (5 bases). The V gene lost 5 bases and the J gene lost 1 base, with 8 bases spanning the gap. Germline CDR1 reads MNHEY; CDR2 reads SVGAGI. The CDR3 is made up of 13 amino acids. The CDR3, as DNA: TGTGCCAGCAGTACGACAGTTAACTATGGCTACACCTTC. It encodes CASSTTVNYGYTF.

The genes are TRBV7-2 and TRBJ2-5, with TRBD2 matching 7 bases. The germline CDR1 and CDR2 sequences are SGHTA and FQGNSA. Trimming took 2 bases from V and 2 from J; bases not matched to a gene: 5. This CDR3 contains 15 residues. Here the CDR3 DNA reads TGTGCCAGCAGCTTATTATGGGGGGGGCAAGAGACCCAGTACTTC. Protein sequence: CASSLLWGGQETQYF.